This TCR beta chain is drawn from a study of breast tumors, draining lymph nodes, adjacent tissues. Study results and limitations: Compared with basal-like, luminal-like tumors shared significantly more repertoire with nontumor tissue. The lymph node origin of tumor T cells was framed as consistent with a hypothesis, not demonstrated.

TCRdb reprocessed the multiplex PCR reads with MiXCR, giving one entry per CDR3 protein. The sample consists of tens of thousands of distinct CDR3 sequences, around 20% of them appearing once. The CDR3 covers 17 residues. Germline values: CDR1 SGHVS, CDR2 FNYEAQ. J gave up 5 bases and V 0 bases, and 7 bases lay outside the gene matches. At least ten counts were recorded for this clonotype. Its target is not known. Axillary draining lymph nodes of breast cancer patients supplied the node samples. The gene calls are TRBV7-6 and TRBJ2-3, with TRBD2 matching over 11 bases. Sequences were obtained from axillary lymph node tissue. The receptor was derived from a female donor with breast cancer. Some clones in this sample may be carry-over from other donors' samples. The CDR3 spells CASSLANSGRAGDTQYF. The CDR3 DNA reads as TGTGCCAGCAGCTTAGCAAATAGCGGGAGGGCCGGAGATACGCAGTATTTT.